This TCR beta chain was sequenced in a study of T cells after posttransplantation cyclophosphamide. General study points: Skin or GI-infiltrating T cells shared few TRB sequences with blood. Recipient CMV seropositivity and CMV reactivation strongly tracked TRB clonality.

This clone was detected only a few times. The target antigen is unknown. TCRdb's copy holds only in-frame clones and misses some; the assay was immunoSEQ multiplex PCR. The sample includes about 21,000 clones, approximately 86% of them seen just once. Controls had myeloablative marrow grafts with methotrexate and calcineurin inhibitor, sampled at 1 year. The specimen was PBMCs, collected around 53 weeks after allogeneic stem cell transplant with calcineurin inhibitor and methotrexate. The TCR originated in a female patient in her 30s who received an allogeneic stem cell transplant from an unrelated donor, was CMV-positive, and had acute and chronic GVHD. Some T cells may be supplied by the graft donor.

CDR3 sequence reads: CASSSSARGRTGSPQHF. In DNA form, the CDR3 reads TGTGCCAGCAGTTCCTCAGCAAGGGGGCGAACGGGGTCCCCCCAGCATTTT. J is TRBJ1-5 and V is TRBV28; the match to TRBD1 covers 7 bases. Trimming removed 4 bases from V and 10 bases from J; junction bases left unmatched: 19. Germline CDR1 is MDHEN and CDR2 is SYDVKM. This CDR3 is built from 17 residues.